One and the same sample provided the 17 T cell receptor beta chains below, sequenced in a study of T-cell reconstitution after alpha-beta-depleted transplantation in children. This sample's TCRbeta library carried unique molecular identifier barcodes. In TCRdb, the PCR reads were re-called with MiXCR into one record per CDR3 protein. Here the sample spans roughly 300,000 distinct CDR3 sequences, 11% being singletons. The specimen was peripheral blood, collected 180 days after TCRalphabeta/CD19-depleted stem cell transplant. Source of these receptors: a male patient aged 2-15 years who had a stem cell transplant for chronic granulomatous disease, so the T cells may come from the graft donor.

This clonotype was observed at least ten times. The V gene is TRBV12-3 or TRBV12-4, the J gene TRBJ1-6; 7 bases are shared with TRBD1. The CDR3 sequence is 15 residues long. The V segment lost 5 bases and the J segment 6 bases; nucleotides outside the gene matches: 7. Written as DNA, the CDR3 is TGTGCCAGCAGTAACCCGACAGGGAGTAATTCACCCCTCCACTTT. The encoded protein is CASSNPTGSNSPLHF.

This clonotype showed up just a few times. This chain links TRBV18 with TRBJ1-1; tentative D call: TRBD1 (5 bases). CDR3 length: 15 residues. Trimming left V 0 bases short and J 3 bases short, with 11 bases between. Germline loops: CDR1 KGHSH, CDR2 LQKENI. The CDR3 sequence is CASSPPDNWYTEAFF. CDR3 nucleotide sequence: TGTGCCAGCTCACCACCGGACAATTGGTACACTGAAGCTTTCTTT. Drawing the rest from reference TRBV18 and TRBJ1-1, the complete variable domain is NAGVMQNPRHLVRRRGQEARLRCSPMKGHSHVYWYRQLPEEGLKFMVYLQKENIIDESGMPKERFSAEFPKEGPSILRIQQVVRGDSAAYFCASSPPDNWYTEAFFGQGTRLTVV.

There are many counts of this clonotype. V gene TRBV28 combines with J gene TRBJ2-5, with TRBD1 matching 8 bases. The ends lost 6 bases at V and 5 bases at J; junction bases unmatched: 11. CDR1 MDHEN and CDR2 SYDVKM come from the germline V gene. This CDR3 region has 15 residues. DNA of the CDR3: TGTGCCAGCAGATACAGGGGGAAACCCGGGGAGACCCAGTACTTC. Its protein product is CASRYRGKPGETQYF. Variable domain in full (rest from reference TRBV28 and TRBJ2-5): DVKVTQSSRYLVKRTGEKVFLECVQDMDHENMFWYRQDPGLGLRLIYFSYDVKMKEKGDIPEGYSVSREKKERFSLILESASTNQTSMYLCASRYRGKPGETQYFGPGTRLLVL.

This clonotype was recorded many times. The chain has TRBV18 and TRBJ2-1; D not certain. Germline CDR1 reads KGHSH; CDR2 reads LQKENI. Trimming removed 0 bases at V and 8 bases at J, with 11 bases between. CDR3 length: 14 residues. CDR3 residues: CASSPPPRVDEQFF. Written as DNA, the CDR3 is TGTGCCAGCTCACCACCGCCTAGGGTCGATGAGCAGTTCTTC.

As to this clonotype: A much larger clone sits a single nucleotide away, making a read error possible. Because it lacks the conserved phenylalanine or tryptophan at the end, this CDR3 is likely a read error. The gene calls are TRBV20-1 and TRBJ2-5, with D perhaps matching TRBD1 or TRBD2 (5 bases each). V was pared by 6 bases and J by 5 bases, with 16 bases between. Germline V gene data show CDR1 as DFQATT and CDR2 as SNEGSKA (reference sequence). This CDR3 is built from 13 residues. This CDR3 is CSAPRGKGETQYY. In DNA, the CDR3 is TGCAGTGCCCCTCGGGGCAAGGGCGAGACCCAGTACTAC.

Ten or more counts support this clonotype. V usage is TRBV14 and J usage is TRBJ2-5, with TRBD1 identical over 7 bases. V trimming: 5 bases; J trimming: 4 bases; junction bases outside the gene matches: 4. Germline-derived CDR1 and CDR2 are SGHDN and FVKESK. CDR3 length: 13 residues. This chain's CDR3 is CASSGPGGETQYF. The CDR3 DNA reads as TGTGCCAGCAGCGGGCCAGGGGGAGAGACCCAGTACTTC.

The chain recombines TRBV12-3 or TRBV12-4 with TRBJ1-1; 7 bases align to TRBD1. The V segment lost 7 bases and the J segment 4 bases; nucleotides outside the gene matches: 6. The CDR3 has 13 amino acids. The chain's CDR3 is CASIIAGGTEAFF. CDR3 in DNA: TGTGCCAGCATCATTGCAGGGGGCACTGAAGCTTTCTTT.

This clonotype was picked up many times. The chain employs TRBV7-2 and TRBJ2-7; D unresolved. The CDR3 has 15 residues. Germline V gives CDR1 SGHTA, CDR2 FQGNSA. Trimming took off 4 bases at V and 2 bases at J, with 15 bases between the two ends. This CDR3 reads CASSSVPRRTYEQYF. The CDR3 DNA is TGTGCCAGCAGCTCAGTACCCAGGAGAACCTACGAGCAGTACTTC. Full variable domain (outside the CDR3, taken from reference TRBV7-2 and TRBJ2-7): GAGVSQSPSNKVTEKGKDVELRCDPISGHTALYWYRQSLGQGLEFLIYFQGNSAPDKSGLPSDRFSAERTGGSVSTLTIQRTQQEDSAVYLCASSSVPRRTYEQYFGPGTRLTVT.

There are many counts of this clonotype. The J gene is TRBJ2-5, the V gene TRBV5-1; D remains ambiguous. The CDR3 covers 15 residues. V was pared by 4 bases and J by 5 bases, with 18 bases between. The V gene's germline CDR1 is SGHRS and CDR2 YFSETQ. The CDR3 DNA sequence: TGCGCCAGCAGCCCCGTGGGCGAGGTCCAGGAGACCCAGTACTTC. Residues: CASSPVGEVQETQYF.

This clonotype has a count of ten or more. The V gene is TRBV27, the J gene TRBJ2-7; D gene uncertain. The CDR3 is 14 amino acids. CDR1 is MNHEY and CDR2 is SMNVEV in the germline V gene (reference sequence). The V end lost 6 bases, the J end lost 5 bases, and 17 bases lay between the germline ends. CDR3 sequence: CASSPSRRGDEQYF. In DNA form, the CDR3 reads TGTGCCAGCAGCCCTTCGAGGCGAGGTGACGAGCAGTACTTC.

This clonotype was recorded many times. The chain employs TRBV27 and TRBJ2-1, with unresolved D. There are 14 residues in the CDR3. Trimming pared 5 bases from V and 7 bases from J, leaving 15 bases between. Per germline, CDR1 MNHEY and CDR2 SMNVEV (reference sequence). CDR3 sequence: CASSPPQYLNEQFF. In DNA form, the CDR3 reads TGTGCCAGCAGTCCCCCCCAGTACTTAAATGAGCAGTTCTTC.

In its sample, this clonotype was seen many times. The rearrangement uses TRBV28 and TRBJ2-5; no reliable D call. Trimming removed 3 bases from V and 4 bases from J, with 9 bases in between. Germline-derived CDR1 and CDR2 are MDHEN and SYDVKM. The CDR3 extends over 13 amino acids. As DNA, the CDR3 is TGTGCCAGCAGTTTCGCGTTCCTAGAGACCCAGTACTTC. Residues: CASSFAFLETQYF. The variable domain in full, completed from reference TRBV28 and TRBJ2-5, reads DVKVTQSSRYLVKRTGEKVFLECVQDMDHENMFWYRQDPGLGLRLIYFSYDVKMKEKGDIPEGYSVSREKKERFSLILESASTNQTSMYLCASSFAFLETQYFGPGTRLLVL.

With regard to this clonotype: A much larger clone differs by one base, so this may be a read error. The J gene is TRBJ2-2, the V gene TRBV2; either TRBD1 or TRBD2 may fit D (5 bases each). This CDR3 is 13 amino acids long. Germline CDR1 SNHLY, CDR2 FYNNEI. CDR3 bases: TGTGCCAGCAGTGGTGATCCCCCCGGGGACCTGTTTTTT. This sequence encodes CASSGDPPGDLFF.

The sample holds many counts of this clonotype. The chain recombines TRBV7-2 with TRBJ1-4; 9 bases are a match to TRBD1. Germline V gene data show CDR1 as SGHTA and CDR2 as FQGNSA. The CDR3 totals 13 residues. Unmatched junction bases numbered 0, after V lost 5 bases and J lost 5 bases. The CDR3 loop reads CASSGTGNEKLFF. In DNA, the CDR3 is TGTGCCAGCAGCGGGACAGGGAATGAAAAACTGTTTTTT.

In this sample, this clonotype turned up many times. V is TRBV7-2 and J is TRBJ1-6, with 7 bases that match TRBD1. Germline CDR1 and CDR2: SGHTA and FQGNSA. The CDR3 sequence is 14 residues long. Trimming at V came to 5 bases and at J to 7 bases, leaving 5 bases not matched to a gene. The CDR3 region has the DNA TGTGCCAGCAGCCATGGGACAGACAATTCACCCCTCCACTTT. This encodes CASSHGTDNSPLHF.

This clonotype was recorded at least ten times. The rearrangement joins TRBV10-3 to TRBJ2-3; D is unclear. Germline CDR1 reads ENHRY; CDR2 reads SYGVKD. Trimming took 0 bases from V and 6 from J, leaving 1 base between them. The CDR3 spans 11 residues. The DNA of the CDR3 is TGTGCCATCAGTGAGTCGGATACGCAGTATTTT. Its translation is CAISESDTQYF.

Ten or more counts support this clonotype. The chain combines TRBV6-5 with TRBJ2-5; no definite D call. The V gene's germline CDR1 is MNHEY and CDR2 SVGAGI. CDR3 length equals 15 residues. V was pared by 3 bases and J by 5 bases, with 16 bases between. The DNA for the CDR3 is TGTGCCAGCAGTTATGGTGCAAGAATGGGGGAGACCCAGTACTTC. Translation gives CASSYGARMGETQYF.